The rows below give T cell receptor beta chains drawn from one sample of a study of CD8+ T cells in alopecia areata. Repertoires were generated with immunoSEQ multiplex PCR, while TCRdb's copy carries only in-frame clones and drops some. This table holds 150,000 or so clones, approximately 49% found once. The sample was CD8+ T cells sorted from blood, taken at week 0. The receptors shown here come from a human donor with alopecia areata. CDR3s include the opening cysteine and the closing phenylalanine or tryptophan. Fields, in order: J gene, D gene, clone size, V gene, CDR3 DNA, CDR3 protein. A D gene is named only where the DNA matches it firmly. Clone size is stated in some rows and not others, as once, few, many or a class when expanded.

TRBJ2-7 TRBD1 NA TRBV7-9 TGTGCCAGCAGCCCGGGACAGGGGGTTCCCTACGAGCAGTACTTC CASSPGQGVPYEQYF
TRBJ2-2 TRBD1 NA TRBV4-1 TGCGCCAGCGGGGGACAGGCGAACACCGGGGAGCTGTTTTTT CASGGQANTGELFF
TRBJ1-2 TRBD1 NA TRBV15 TGTGCCACCAGCATTCGGGACAGGAACTATGGCTACACCTTC CATSIRDRNYGYTF
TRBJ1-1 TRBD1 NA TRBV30 TGTGCCTGGAGCGGACAGGCGGGGGGTACTGAAGCTTTCTTT CAWSGQAGGTEAFF
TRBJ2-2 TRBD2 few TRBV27 TGTGCCAGCAGTCTAGCGGGTCCAACCGGGGAGCTGTTTTTT CASSLAGPTGELFF
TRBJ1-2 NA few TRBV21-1 TGTGCCAGCAGCATAGGGATTAGTCTCAGCTACACCTTC CASSIGISLSYTF
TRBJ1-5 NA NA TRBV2 TGTGCCAGCAGTGACTGGCCAGGGGAAGGAAGTCAGCCCCAGCATTTT CASSDWPGEGSQPQHF
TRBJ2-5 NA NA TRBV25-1 TGTGCCAGCAGTGCGGCTGGGGGTCAAGAGACCCAGTACTTC CASSAAGGQETQYF
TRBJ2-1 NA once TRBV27 TGTGCCAGCAGTTTATCGAAGGAGGTCCGCAATGAGCAGTTCTTC CASSLSKEVRNEQFF
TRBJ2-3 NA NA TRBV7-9 TGTGCCAGCAGCTTGTTAGTGGGCCCCACAGATACGCAGTATTTT CASSLLVGPTDTQYF
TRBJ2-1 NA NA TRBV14 TGTGCCAGCAGCCAAACCCCAGGGGAATCCTACAATGAGCAGTTCTTC CASSQTPGESYNEQFF
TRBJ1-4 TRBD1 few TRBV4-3 TGCGCCAGCAGCCAAGGACTTGGGACAGGAGTTGAGCGGGTTGGTGAAAAACTGTTTTTT CASSQGLGTGVERVGEKLFF
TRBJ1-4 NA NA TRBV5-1 TGCGCCAGCAGTAAGAACAGTTTCAAGGAAAAACTGTTTTTT CASSKNSFKEKLFF
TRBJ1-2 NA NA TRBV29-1 TGCAGCGTTAACAGGCAGCCTACTAACTATGGCTACACCTTC CSVNRQPTNYGYTF
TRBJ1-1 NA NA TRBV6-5 TGTGCTACTTCCCTCGATAAGAACACTGAAGCTTTCTTT CATSLDKNTEAFF
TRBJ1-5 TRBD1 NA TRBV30 TGTGCCTGTACAGGGGGAAATCAGCCCCAGCATTTT CACTGGNQPQHF
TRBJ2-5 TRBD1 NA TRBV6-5 TGTGCCAGCAGTTCTCCCTTAGGGGGCCGGCGGGAGACCCAGTACTTC CASSSPLGGRRETQYF
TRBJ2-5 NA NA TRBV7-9 TGTGCCAGCAGCTTGAAGGGAGAGACCCAGTACTTC CASSLKGETQYF